These T cell receptor beta chains were read from a single sample in a study of beta chain features in type 1 diabetes. Generated by immunoSEQ multiplex PCR, the TCRdb table keeps only in-frame clones and is missing some. Among tens of thousands of clones listed, 25% to 35% were seen once. The sequenced sample was stem cell memory CD4+ T cells from blood. Receptor source: a woman aged 18-30 years in good health. Both conserved end residues are part of each CDR3. The D gene is left open where the match is weak. The size field is filled for only some rows; it gives once, few, many or a size class.

. few TRBJ2-6 TRBV7-2 CASSPTTIGANVLTF TGTGCCAGCAGCCCCACCACTATAGGGGCCAACGTCCTGACTTTC
TRBD2 . TRBJ2-4 TRBV30 CAWSLAGVRYIQYF TGTGCCTGGAGCCTAGCGGGAGTGCGGTACATTCAGTACTTC
TRBD2 . TRBJ2-1 TRBV7-9 CASYKLAGGPVLKQFF TGTGCCAGCTACAAGTTAGCGGGGGGGCCGGTATTGAAGCAGTTCTTC
. . TRBJ2-5 TRBV18 CASSSRGGQAETQYF TGTGCCAGCTCCTCACGGGGAGGACAGGCAGAGACCCAGTACTTC
. few TRBJ2-4 TRBV5-4 CASSLGGGKNIQYF TGTGCCAGCAGCTTGGGGGGAGGCAAAAACATTCAGTACTTC
. . TRBJ2-7 TRBV30 CAWNLGGHEQYF TGTGCCTGGAACCTAGGGGGACACGAGCAGTACTTC
. . TRBJ2-3 TRBV14 CASSHRLSGADTQYF TGTGCCAGCAGCCACCGACTAAGCGGCGCAGATACGCAGTATTTT
TRBD1 . TRBJ2-5 TRBV6-1 CATSRDRGLETQYF TGTGCCACCAGCCGGGACAGGGGGTTGGAGACCCAGTACTTC
TRBD1 . TRBJ1-1 TRBV7-9 CASSSGQERGTEAFF TGTGCCAGCAGCTCCGGACAGGAAAGGGGAACTGAAGCTTTCTTT
. . TRBJ2-5 TRBV7-2 CASSTLEGETQYF TGTGCCAGCAGCACGCTCGAGGGTGAGACCCAGTACTTC
TRBD2 . TRBJ2-5 TRBV7-3 CASSLTAAGGETQYF TGTGCCAGCAGCTTAACGGCTGCGGGAGGAGAGACCCAGTACTTC
TRBD2 . TRBJ2-3 TRBV5-1 CASSWGDPGLAAVTDTQYF TGCGCCAGCAGCTGGGGCGACCCGGGACTAGCGGCCGTCACAGATACGCAGTATTTT
TRBD1 few TRBJ1-2 TRBV9 CASSALRTGRGNYGYTF TGTGCCAGCAGCGCCCTCAGGACAGGGAGGGGAAACTATGGCTACACCTTC
TRBD1 . TRBJ2-5 TRBV7-9 CASSRRDRGETQYF TGTGCCAGCAGCCGCCGGGACAGGGGAGAGACCCAGTACTTC
. . TRBJ1-4 TRBV11-2 CASSRSHRVGEKLFF TGTGCCAGCAGCCGATCCCACAGGGTTGGGGAAAAACTGTTTTTT
TRBD1 few TRBJ1-2 TRBV7-2 CASSFGQGGNYGYTF TGTGCCAGCAGCTTCGGACAGGGTGGGAACTATGGCTACACCTTC
. . TRBJ2-7 TRBV4-2 CASSPGDEQYF TGTGCCAGCAGCCCGGGGGACGAGCAGTACTTC
TRBD1 few TRBJ2-2 TRBV2 CASSSDRDTGELFF TGTGCCAGCAGTTCCGACAGGGACACCGGGGAGCTGTTTTTT
TRBD1 . TRBJ2-4 TRBV18 CASSPRDRAKNIQYF TGTGCCAGCTCACCTCGGGACAGGGCCAAAAACATTCAGTACTTC
TRBD2 . TRBJ2-3 TRBV27 CASRRAGGPSTQYF TGTGCCAGCAGAAGGGCGGGAGGGCCAAGCACGCAGTATTTT
TRBD2 . TRBJ2-2 TRBV7-7 CASSLGSGGNTGELFF TGTGCTAGCAGCTTAGGCAGCGGGGGGAACACCGGGGAGCTGTTTTTT
. . TRBJ1-1 TRBV10-3 CAISESVGAGTEAFF TGTGCCATCAGTGAGTCGGTGGGAGCAGGCACTGAAGCTTTCTTT
TRBD2 . TRBJ2-7 TRBV7-9 CASSRLAGALRQYF TGTGCCAGCAGCCGACTAGCGGGGGCCCTTAGGCAGTACTTC
TRBD1 . TRBJ2-1 TRBV7-3 CASSSQGAYGNEQFF TGTGCCAGCAGCTCACAGGGGGCTTACGGGAATGAGCAGTTCTTC
. . TRBJ1-5 TRBV6-5 CASSNRVGNQPQHF TGTGCCAGCAGTAACAGGGTAGGGAATCAGCCCCAGCATTTT
. once TRBJ1-2 TRBV7-2 CASSPRGGEGYTF TGTGCCAGCAGCCCCCGGGGAGGGGAAGGCTACACCTTC
. few TRBJ2-1 TRBV9 CASSVGHSVWEQFF TGTGCCAGCAGCGTAGGACACTCGGTTTGGGAGCAGTTCTTC
. . TRBJ1-6 TRBV5-1 CASREGSTQNSPLHF TGCGCCAGCAGGGAGGGAAGCACTCAAAATTCACCCCTCCACTTT
TRBD1 . TRBJ2-3 TRBV2 CASTTRPGQGATDTQYF TGTGCCAGCACAACCAGACCGGGACAGGGGGCCACAGATACGCAGTATTTT
TRBD1 few TRBJ2-5 TRBV15 CATSRRQGQETQYF TGTGCCACCAGCAGGAGACAGGGACAAGAGACCCAGTACTTC
. . TRBJ2-7 TRBV18 CASSPAGSYEQYF TGTGCCAGCTCACCGGCAGGGTCCTACGAGCAGTACTTC
. . TRBJ2-2 TRBV6-5 CASSYFGSTGELFF TGTGCCAGCAGCTACTTCGGTTCGACCGGGGAGCTGTTTTTT
TRBD1 few TRBJ1-1 TRBV2 CASSGDRRNTEAFF TGTGCCAGCAGTGGGGACAGGAGGAACACTGAAGCTTTCTTT
. . TRBJ2-5 TRBV2 CASGRDSRETQYF TGTGCCAGCGGTCGGGACTCCAGAGAGACCCAGTACTTC
TRBD1 . TRBJ2-7 TRBV18 CASSPDRGPYEQYF TGTGCCAGCTCACCAGACAGGGGCCCCTACGAGCAGTACTTC